These 31 T cell receptor beta chains share one sample of origin, sequenced in a study of cytomegalovirus exposure and HLA in healthy donors. With 60 Vbeta and 13 Jbeta primers, the PCR was carried out. Sequenced by immunoSEQ multiplex PCR; TCRdb stores in-frame clones only, minus some. There are about 90,000 clones in the sample; roughly 83% occur only once, and 2.1% lies in the top ten. The sequencing sample was made of PBMCs. These receptors all stem from a man between 18 and 35 years old in good health and CMV-seronegative.

The V call is TRBV27, the J call TRBJ1-2; D possibly corresponds to TRBD1 (6 bases). Trimming shortened V by 6 bases and J by 7 bases, and 15 bases separated the two germline ends. The CDR3 totals 13 residues. Germline-derived CDR1 and CDR2 are MNHEY and SMNVEV (reference sequence). The CDR3 nucleotides read TGTGCCAGCAGCCGAGGGGGGGGCTTTGGCTACACCTTC. Encoded protein: CASSRGGGFGYTF.

The gene calls are TRBV13 and TRBJ1-1; no definite D call. This CDR3 region has 12 residues. CDR1 is PRHDT and CDR2 is FYEKMQ in the germline V gene (reference sequence). V lost 1 base and J 7 bases, leaving 7 bases between the germline ends. For the CDR3, the DNA is TGTGCCAGCAGCTTAGCGGAGCTTGAAGCTTTCTTT. Encoded protein: CASSLAELEAFF.

V usage is TRBV5-1 and J usage is TRBJ2-7; TRBD2 agrees at 11 bases. CDR1 is SGHRS and CDR2 is YFSETQ in the germline V gene. The V gene end was trimmed by 3 bases and the J gene end by 3 bases; junction bases not matched to a gene: 2. The CDR3 runs 14 residues. CDR3 amino acids: CASSSLAGGYEQYF. DNA of the CDR3: TGCGCCAGCAGCTCTCTAGCGGGAGGCTACGAGCAGTACTTC.

The chain combines TRBV5-4 with TRBJ2-1; D remains ambiguous. CDR3 length: 15 residues. V shed 2 bases and J shed 0 bases, with 9 bases lying between them. Germline V lookup: CDR1 SGHNT, CDR2 YYREEE (reference sequence). CDR3 coding DNA: TGTGCCAGCAGCTTCCGAGGCAGCTCCTACAATGAGCAGTTCTTC. It codes for CASSFRGSSYNEQFF.

Of note for this clone: An end of the junction does not agree with germline; a read error may underlie this. The chain links TRBV7-7 to TRBJ1-1; no reliable D call. This CDR3 has 13 residues. Germline V gives CDR1 SSHAT, CDR2 FNYEAQ (reference sequence). The CDR3 region is CASSSRQNTEAFF. As DNA, the CDR3 is TGTGCTAGCAGCTCAAGACAGAACACTGAAGCTTTCTTT.

The chain recombines TRBV6-6 with TRBJ2-1, with 13 bases fitting TRBD2. The CDR3 has 16 amino acids. Trimming at V came to 6 bases and at J to 7 bases, leaving 9 bases not matched to a gene. The germline CDR1 and CDR2 sequences are MNHNY and SVGAGI (reference sequence). The CDR3: CASRPLGLAGWNEQFF. The DNA of the CDR3 is TGTGCCAGCAGACCCTTGGGACTAGCGGGGTGGAATGAGCAGTTCTTC.

This rearrangement joins TRBV25-1 to TRBJ2-1; a possible D gene is TRBD2 (6 bases). V lost 2 bases and J 8 bases, leaving 13 bases between the germline ends. The CDR3 has 14 residues. Germline V gene sequence: CDR1 MGHDK, CDR2 SYGVNS. For the CDR3, the DNA is TGTGCCAGCAGTGAAGGGCGGGAATTGGATGAGCAGTTCTTC. Translating gives CASSEGRELDEQFF.

The V call is TRBV6-5, the J call TRBJ2-1; 7 nucleotides line up with TRBD2. This CDR3 is built from 15 residues. The J segment lost 6 bases and the V segment lost 0 bases, leaving 5 bases of the junction unmatched. CDR1 is MNHEY and CDR2 is SVGAGI in the germline V gene. The DNA for the CDR3 is TGTGCCAGCAGTTACTCATCTAGCGGTAGCAATGAGCAGTTCTTC. The encoded protein is CASSYSSSGSNEQFF.

The chain has TRBV4-1 and TRBJ2-7, with a possible D match to TRBD2 (6 bases). In germline, CDR1 is MGHRA, CDR2 YSYEKL. There are 15 residues in the CDR3. The ends were cut back, 6 bases at V and 5 bases at J, with 20 bases in the middle. The CDR3 loop is CASRRFSAGRDEQYF. The CDR3 DNA follows: TGCGCCAGCAGACGATTTAGCGCGGGGCGGGACGAGCAGTACTTC.

The chain employs TRBV9 and TRBJ1-1; TRBD1 is a possible D gene (6 bases). This CDR3 has 14 residues. The germline V gene encodes CDR1 SGDLS and CDR2 YYNGEE. V gave up 3 bases and J gave up 2 bases, with 11 bases separating them. The CDR3 region is CASSAGTLNTEAFF. The CDR3 bases are TGTGCCAGCAGCGCCGGGACACTTAACACTGAAGCTTTCTTT. The full variable domain, its missing parts supplied by reference TRBV9 and TRBJ1-1, is DSGVTQTPKHLITATGQRVTLRCSPRSGDLSVYWYQQSLDQGLQFLIQYYNGEERAKGNILERFSAQQFPDLHSELNLSSLELGDSALYFCASSAGTLNTEAFFGQGTRLTVV.

The CDR3 coding sequence is TGTGCCACCAGCAGACTAGCGGGCAACTACAATGAGCAGTTCTTC. As protein: CATSRLAGNYNEQFF. The V and J genes are TRBV15 and TRBJ2-1; 8 nucleotides agree with TRBD2. This CDR3 region has 15 residues. V was clipped by 2 bases and J by 3 bases; unmatched bases: 3. The germline V gene encodes CDR1 LNHNV and CDR2 YYDKDF (reference sequence).

The V and J genes are TRBV6-1 and TRBJ2-7; TRBD2 matches at 11 bases. The J segment lost 3 bases and the V segment lost 1 base, leaving 2 bases of the junction unmatched. The CDR3 totals 15 residues. The germline V gene encodes CDR1 MNHNS and CDR2 SASEGT. The CDR3: CASSEGLAGYYEQYF. CDR3 in DNA: TGTGCCAGCAGTGAAGGACTAGCGGGGTACTACGAGCAGTACTTC.

CDR3 amino acids: CASSRGLAGVGEQYF. The CDR3 DNA follows: TGTGCCAGCAGCCGGGGACTAGCGGGAGTGGGCGAGCAGTACTTC. The chain links TRBV5-6 to TRBJ2-7, with 14 bases that match TRBD2. Germline values: CDR1 SGHDT, CDR2 YYEEEE. The V gene end was trimmed by 4 bases and the J gene end by 6 bases; junction bases not matched to a gene: 6. The CDR3 is 15 residues long.

The V and J genes are TRBV6-1 and TRBJ1-2, with no clear D. CDR3 size: 13 residues. Germline V gives CDR1 MNHNS, CDR2 SASEGT. V lost 3 bases, J lost 1 base, and 6 bases lay in between. The CDR3 is CASSDRINYGYTF. CDR3 nucleotide sequence: TGTGCCAGCAGTGACAGGATTAACTATGGCTACACCTTC.

The V call is TRBV5-1, the J call TRBJ2-2; a possible D gene is TRBD1 (6 bases). This CDR3 comprises 16 residues. Germline V gene sequence: CDR1 SGHRS, CDR2 YFSETQ. Trimming took off 4 bases at V and 0 bases at J, with 13 bases between the two ends. CDR3 amino acids: CASSLQGSSNTGELFF. CDR3 nucleotides: TGCGCCAGCAGCCTCCAGGGGTCATCGAACACCGGGGAGCTGTTTTTT.

This clone was counted only a few times. The chain recombines TRBV19 with TRBJ1-1; maybe TRBD1 (5 bases). Germline lookup yields CDR1 LNHDA and CDR2 SQIVND (reference sequence). The CDR3 length is 14 residues. V was clipped by 4 bases and J by 6 bases, with 15 bases between them. The CDR3, as DNA: TGTGCCAGTAGTAAGGCCGTGGGGGGAGCTGAAGCTTTCTTT. This gives the protein CASSKAVGGAEAFF.

This clone was picked up a small number of times. The rearrangement uses TRBV5-1 and TRBJ1-3; D not certain. The CDR3 is 14 residues long. Germline assignment: CDR1 SGHRS and CDR2 YFSETQ. The V gene lost 4 bases and the J gene lost 0 bases, with 8 bases spanning the gap. CDR3 DNA: TGCGCCAGCAGCCTCACGAGCTCTGGAAACACCATATATTTT. As protein: CASSLTSSGNTIYF.

This sequence joins TRBV11-2 and TRBJ2-1; perhaps TRBD2 as D (5 bases). This CDR3 spans 14 amino acids. Trimming shortened V by 5 bases and J by 5 bases, and 13 bases separated the two germline ends. CDR1 is SGHAT and CDR2 is FQNNGV in the germline V gene. In DNA, the CDR3 is TGTGCCAGCAGCGCCTATAGCGAGAACAATGAGCAGTTCTTC. Translating gives CASSAYSENNEQFF.

The sample holds a few counts of this clone. V and J are TRBV6-6 and TRBJ2-2, with 10 bases matching TRBD1. V lost 5 bases, J lost 8 bases, and 8 bases stayed unmatched. This CDR3 has 15 residues. Germline lookup yields CDR1 MNHNY and CDR2 SVGAGI (reference sequence). CDR3 protein: CASSRQGAPPGELFF. DNA for the CDR3: TGTGCCAGCAGTCGACAGGGGGCTCCCCCTGGGGAGCTGTTTTTT.

The chain is built from TRBV7-2 and TRBJ2-1; D remains unclear. Germline CDR1 reads SGHTA; CDR2 reads FQGNSA. The CDR3 totals 16 residues. V was cut by 2 bases and J by 3 bases, with 14 bases left in between. The CDR3 DNA sequence: TGTGCCAGCAGCTTAACTTCGGCCACGGGCTACAATGAGCAGTTCTTC. It is translated as CASSLTSATGYNEQFF.

The J gene is TRBJ1-3, the V gene TRBV6-5; D is perhaps TRBD1 (5 bases). Germline V gene data show CDR1 as MNHEY and CDR2 as SVGAGI. CDR3 length: 15 amino acids. V was pared by 6 bases and J by 1 base, with 13 bases between. The CDR3 sequence is CASRLTQGSGNTIYF. The DNA for the CDR3 is TGTGCCAGCAGGCTCACCCAGGGATCTGGAAACACCATATATTTT.

The rearrangement links TRBV25-1 to TRBJ2-7; 10 bases align to TRBD1. V was clipped by 8 bases and J by 4 bases; unmatched bases: 5. The CDR3 runs to 13 residues. The germline V gene has CDR1 MGHDK and CDR2 SYGVNS. The CDR3 loop is CASRGTGVYEQYF. The CDR3 DNA is TGTGCCAGCCGGGGGACAGGGGTTTACGAGCAGTACTTC.

For this clone: It may be a read error: a sequence one base away is much more abundant. Other nucleotide sequences from this sample produce the same CDR3. The chain carries TRBV4-1 and TRBJ2-7; maybe TRBD2 (6 bases). In germline, CDR1 is MGHRA, CDR2 YSYEKL. With 3 bases removed from V and 6 bases from J, the gap between germline ends came to 15 bases. The CDR3 spans 14 residues. CDR3 amino acids: CASSQGREYSEQYF. CDR3 bases: TGCGCCAGCAGCCAGGGTCGGGAGTATAGCGAGCAGTACTTC.

The gene calls are TRBV6-1 and TRBJ2-4, with D unresolved. The CDR3 has 14 residues. Trimming removed 4 bases from V and 0 bases from J, with 7 bases in between. The germline gives CDR1 MNHNS, CDR2 SASEGT. This CDR3 reads CASSATLAKNIQYF. CDR3 nucleotides: TGTGCCAGCAGTGCTACCCTAGCCAAAAACATTCAGTACTTC.

Only a few counts were recorded for this clone. The V call is TRBV6-1, the J call TRBJ1-1; perhaps TRBD1 as D (5 bases). The germline V gene encodes CDR1 MNHNS and CDR2 SASEGT. This CDR3 is built from 15 residues. V shed 7 bases and J shed 1 base, with 16 bases lying between them. The CDR3 protein is CASKRTQGQNTEAFF. In DNA form, the CDR3 reads TGTGCCAGCAAGAGGACCCAAGGACAGAACACTGAAGCTTTCTTT.

The chain has TRBV5-1 and TRBJ2-7, with TRBD1 matching 7 bases. V was clipped by 0 bases and J by 2 bases; unmatched bases: 2. Germline CDR1 reads SGHRS; CDR2 reads YFSETQ. This CDR3 contains 14 residues. The CDR3 nucleotides read TGCGCCAGCAGCTTGGGACAGGGTCCCTACGAGCAGTACTTC. Its protein is CASSLGQGPYEQYF.

CDR3 region: CATSRDNRAGGGGAKNIQYF. The CDR3 DNA sequence: TGTGCCACCAGCAGAGATAATCGAGCGGGAGGGGGCGGGGCCAAAAACATTCAGTACTTC. The genes are TRBV15 and TRBJ2-4, with 10 positions matching TRBD2. The CDR3 covers 20 residues. V was clipped by 0 bases and J by 1 base; unmatched bases: 12. Germline V gene sequence: CDR1 LNHNV, CDR2 YYDKDF (reference sequence).

The chain uses TRBV6-1 and TRBJ2-7, with D tentatively TRBD2 (6 bases). Germline V gives CDR1 MNHNS, CDR2 SASEGT. The CDR3 totals 14 residues. Trimming took 2 bases from V and 4 from J, leaving 12 bases between them. CDR3 protein: CASSERGNRYEQYF. CDR3 nucleotides: TGTGCCAGCAGTGAACGCGGGAATAGGTACGAGCAGTACTTC.

The chain links TRBV5-4 to TRBJ2-1; 8 bases match TRBD2. Germline CDR1 and CDR2: SGHNT and YYREEE (reference sequence). The CDR3 consists of 16 residues. J was trimmed by 9 bases and V by 4 bases; bases with no gene match: 15. CDR3 bases: TGTGCCAGCAGCCTAGCCGGGGGAGCGGGAGCGATTGAGCAGTTCTTC. Amino acid sequence: CASSLAGGAGAIEQFF.

The J gene is TRBJ2-1, the V gene TRBV2, with 12 bases aligning to TRBD2. The CDR3 loop spans 15 amino acids. In germline, CDR1 is SNHLY, CDR2 FYNNEI. J was trimmed by 6 bases and V by 5 bases; bases with no gene match: 5. The CDR3 spells CASSPLAGGRNEQFF. CDR3 coding DNA: TGTGCCAGCAGTCCACTAGCGGGAGGACGCAATGAGCAGTTCTTC.

V usage is TRBV29-1 and J usage is TRBJ2-2; 7 positions match TRBD2. Germline V gives CDR1 SQVTM, CDR2 ANQGSEA. This CDR3 is 15 amino acids long. The trim removed 4 bases at V and 0 bases at J, leaving 5 bases unmatched. CDR3 protein: CSVGTSDPNTGELFF. DNA for the CDR3: TGCAGCGTTGGCACTAGCGACCCGAACACCGGGGAGCTGTTTTTT.